This note documents a single T cell receptor (beta chain) sequence. The antigen is undetermined. Isolated RNA was reverse transcribed into cDNA used as the sequencing template. Method: immunoSEQ multiplex PCR; TCRdb's copy keeps in-frame clones and lacks some. The sample comprises 150,000 to 200,000 clones, 60% of which are singletons, and approximately 1% rests with the top ten. This specimen belongs to a study of CD8+ T cells in alopecia areata. Sample treatment: oral pan-JAK inhibitor, 5-10 mg twice daily. CDR1 is LGHNA, CDR2 YNFKEQ, per germline. V dropped 1 base and J dropped 3; count of bases not matched to a gene: 7. The CDR3 contains 16 residues. Study observations and caveats: Numerous clones, expanded in lesions, remained in scalp and blood during tofacitinib. Researchers report lesional scalp, most notably alopecia totalis/universalis, outstripped normal scalp in clonality.

The input for sequencing was CD4+ T cells sorted from blood, taken at week 24, from a patient treated with tofacitinib. The chain recombines TRBV4-2 with TRBJ2-3, with 7 bases matching TRBD2. This TCR derives from a human donor with alopecia areata. The DNA for the CDR3 is TGTGCCAGCAGCCAAGGGGGCGGGGGAGGTACAGATACGCAGTATTTT. Its protein product is CASSQGGGGGTDTQYF.